These T cell receptor beta chains were read from a single sample in a study of T cell responses to AZD1222 COVID-19 vaccine. Generated by immunoSEQ multiplex PCR, the TCRdb table keeps only in-frame clones and is missing some. Altogether about 97,000 clones are present, 80% to 90% being singletons, with the ten largest covering 7.5%. Here the sequenced sample was peripheral blood, taken on day 0 of AZD1222 vaccination. Receptors were obtained from an adult in good health. Both conserved end residues are part of each CDR3.

TRBV5-6	17	TRBJ1-1	CASSLGGSGPLNTEAFF
TRBV5-4	15	TRBJ2-5	CASSPRLLGQETQYF
TRBV4-2	15	TRBJ2-7	CASSQDALAGAEQYF
TRBV28	15	TRBJ1-6	CASSPRGLNNSPLHF
TRBV2	12	TRBJ1-2	CASSDRGYGYTF
TRBV11-2	13	TRBJ2-1	CASSPDRAGEQFF
TRBV2	13	TRBJ1-6	CASGGGLGSPLHF
TRBV7-9	15	TRBJ1-3	CASSLVGYTGNTIYF
TRBV2	13	TRBJ2-3	CASTRGGTDTQYF
TRBV19	17	TRBJ2-1	CASSIGFEGAGYNEQFF
TRBV23-1	15	TRBJ1-1	CASSHQGARNTEAFF
TRBV28	13	TRBJ2-5	CASSYRLGETQYF
TRBV7-2	15	TRBJ1-2	CASSPTRRANYGYTF
TRBV4-1	16	TRBJ1-4	CASSQLKGQGNEKLFF
TRBV19	17	TRBJ2-4	CASSIIGGGQAKNIQYF
TRBV6-5	15	TRBJ1-5	CASATSGLSNQPQHF
TRBV15	13	TRBJ2-7	CATSRGSLDEQYF
TRBV29-1	12	TRBJ2-1	CSGQGAANEQFF
TRBV6-2/TRBV6-3	11	TRBJ1-1	CASSYDTEAFF